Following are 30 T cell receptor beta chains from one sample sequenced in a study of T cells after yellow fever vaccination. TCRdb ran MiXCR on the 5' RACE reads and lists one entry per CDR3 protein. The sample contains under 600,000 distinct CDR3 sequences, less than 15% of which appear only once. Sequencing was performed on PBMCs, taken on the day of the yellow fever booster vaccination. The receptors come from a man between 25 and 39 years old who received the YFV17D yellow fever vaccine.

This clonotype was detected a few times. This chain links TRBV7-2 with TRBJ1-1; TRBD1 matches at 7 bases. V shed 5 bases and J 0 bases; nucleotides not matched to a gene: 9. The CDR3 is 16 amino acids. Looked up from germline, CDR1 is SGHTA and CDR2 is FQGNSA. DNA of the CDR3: TGTGCCAGCAGCATAGGGACAGCCGCCCTGAACACTGAAGCTTTCTTT. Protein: CASSIGTAALNTEAFF. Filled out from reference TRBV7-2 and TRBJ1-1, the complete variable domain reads GAGVSQSPSNKVTEKGKDVELRCDPISGHTALYWYRQSLGQGLEFLIYFQGNSAPDKSGLPSDRFSAERTGGSVSTLTIQRTQQEDSAVYLCASSIGTAALNTEAFFGQGTRLTVV.

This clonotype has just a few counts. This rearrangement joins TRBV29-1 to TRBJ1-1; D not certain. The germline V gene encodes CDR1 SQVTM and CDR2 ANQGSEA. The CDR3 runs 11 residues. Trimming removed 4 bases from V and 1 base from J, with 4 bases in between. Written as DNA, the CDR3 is TGCAGCGTTGGTAGGAACACTGAAGCTTTCTTT. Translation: CSVGRNTEAFF.

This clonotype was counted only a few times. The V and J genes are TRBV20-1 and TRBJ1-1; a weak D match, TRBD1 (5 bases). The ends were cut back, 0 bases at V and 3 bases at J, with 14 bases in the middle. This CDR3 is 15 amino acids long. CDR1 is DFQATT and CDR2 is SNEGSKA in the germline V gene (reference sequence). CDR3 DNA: TGCAGTGCTAGAGATCGCGCGGGACTCTACACTGAAGCTTTCTTT. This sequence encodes CSARDRAGLYTEAFF.

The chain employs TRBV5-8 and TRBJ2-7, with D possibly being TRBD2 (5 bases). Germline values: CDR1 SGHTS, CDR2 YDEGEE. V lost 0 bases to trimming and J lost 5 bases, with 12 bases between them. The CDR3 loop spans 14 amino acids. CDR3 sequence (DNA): TGTGCCAGCAGCTTGGCGGCTAGCTGGGACGAGCAGTACTTC. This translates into CASSLAASWDEQYF.

CDR3 coding DNA: TGTGCCAGCATGGCGACGAACACCGGGGAGCTGTTTTTT. It specifies CASMATNTGELFF. This chain joins TRBV12-3 or TRBV12-4 and TRBJ2-2; D not certain. This CDR3 has 13 amino acids. Trimming left V 7 bases short and J 0 bases short, with 6 bases between.

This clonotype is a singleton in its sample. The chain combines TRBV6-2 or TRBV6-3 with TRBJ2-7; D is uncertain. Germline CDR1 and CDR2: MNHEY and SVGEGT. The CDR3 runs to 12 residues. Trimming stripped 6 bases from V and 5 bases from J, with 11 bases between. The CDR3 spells CASSLVDHEQYF. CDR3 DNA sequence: TGTGCCAGCAGCCTAGTTGACCACGAGCAGTACTTC.

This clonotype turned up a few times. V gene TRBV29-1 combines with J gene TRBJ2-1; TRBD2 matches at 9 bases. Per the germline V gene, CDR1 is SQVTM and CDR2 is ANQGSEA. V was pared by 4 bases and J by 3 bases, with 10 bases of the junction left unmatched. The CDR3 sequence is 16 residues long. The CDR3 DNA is TGCAGCGTTGGAGGGGGCCGACTAGCGGACTACAATGAGCAGTTCTTC. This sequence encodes CSVGGGRLADYNEQFF.

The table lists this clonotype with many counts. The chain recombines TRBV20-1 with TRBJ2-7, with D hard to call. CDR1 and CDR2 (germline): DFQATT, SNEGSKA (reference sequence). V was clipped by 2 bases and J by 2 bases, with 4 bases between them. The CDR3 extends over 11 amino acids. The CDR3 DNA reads TGCAGTGCTAGAATGGCCTACGAGCAGTACTTC. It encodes CSARMAYEQYF.

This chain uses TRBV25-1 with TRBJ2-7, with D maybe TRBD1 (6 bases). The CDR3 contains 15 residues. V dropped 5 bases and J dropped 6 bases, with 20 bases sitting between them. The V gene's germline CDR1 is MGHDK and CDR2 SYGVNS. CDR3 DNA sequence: TGTGCCAGCAGTCCATCCGGGACAAGATCGAGCGAGCAGTACTTC. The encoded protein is CASSPSGTRSSEQYF.

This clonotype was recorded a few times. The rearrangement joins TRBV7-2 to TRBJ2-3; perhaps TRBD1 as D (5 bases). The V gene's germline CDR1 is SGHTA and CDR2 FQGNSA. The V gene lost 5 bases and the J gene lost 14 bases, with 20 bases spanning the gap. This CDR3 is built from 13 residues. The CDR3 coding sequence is TGTGCCAGCAGCCAAGGGGCCAGCTCGGAGCCGTATTTT. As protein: CASSQGASSEPYF.

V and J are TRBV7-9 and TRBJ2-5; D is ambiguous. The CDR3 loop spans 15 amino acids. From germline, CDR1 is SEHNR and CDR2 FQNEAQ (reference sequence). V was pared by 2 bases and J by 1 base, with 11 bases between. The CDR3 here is CASSLIYGIQETQYF. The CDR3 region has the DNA TGTGCCAGCAGCTTAATCTACGGAATCCAAGAGACCCAGTACTTC.

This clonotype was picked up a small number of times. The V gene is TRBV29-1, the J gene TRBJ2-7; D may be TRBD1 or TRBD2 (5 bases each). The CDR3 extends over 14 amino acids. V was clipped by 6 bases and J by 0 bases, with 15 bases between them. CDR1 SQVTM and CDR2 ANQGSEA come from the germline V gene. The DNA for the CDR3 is TGCAGCGTGCGTCAGGGACCCTCCTCCTACGAGCAGTACTTC. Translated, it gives CSVRQGPSSYEQYF.

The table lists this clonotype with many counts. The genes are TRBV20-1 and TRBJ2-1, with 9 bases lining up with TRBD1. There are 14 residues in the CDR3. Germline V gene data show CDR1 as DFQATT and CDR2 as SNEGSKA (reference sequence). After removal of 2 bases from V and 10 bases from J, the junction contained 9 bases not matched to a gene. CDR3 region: CSARPRTGDFEQFF. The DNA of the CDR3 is TGCAGTGCTAGACCTCGGACAGGGGATTTCGAGCAGTTCTTC.

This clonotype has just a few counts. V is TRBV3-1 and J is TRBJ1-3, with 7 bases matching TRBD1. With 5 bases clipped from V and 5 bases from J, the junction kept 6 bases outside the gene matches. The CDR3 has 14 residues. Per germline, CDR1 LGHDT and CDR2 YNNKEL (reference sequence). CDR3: CASSSPGQRNTIYF. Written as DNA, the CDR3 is TGTGCCAGCAGCTCACCGGGACAGCGAAACACCATATATTTT. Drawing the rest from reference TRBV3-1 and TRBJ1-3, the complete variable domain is DTAVSQTPKYLVTQMGNDKSIKCEQNLGHDTMYWYKQDSKKFLKIMFSYNNKELIINETVPNRFSPKSPDKAHLNLHINSLELGDSAVYFCASSSPGQRNTIYFGEGSWLTVV.

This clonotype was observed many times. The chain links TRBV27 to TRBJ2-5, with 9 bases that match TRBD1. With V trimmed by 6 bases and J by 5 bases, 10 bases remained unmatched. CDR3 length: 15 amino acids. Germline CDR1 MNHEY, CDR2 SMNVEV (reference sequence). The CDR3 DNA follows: TGTGCCAGCAGATCCCCTGGACAGGGGATTGAGACCCAGTACTTC. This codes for CASRSPGQGIETQYF.

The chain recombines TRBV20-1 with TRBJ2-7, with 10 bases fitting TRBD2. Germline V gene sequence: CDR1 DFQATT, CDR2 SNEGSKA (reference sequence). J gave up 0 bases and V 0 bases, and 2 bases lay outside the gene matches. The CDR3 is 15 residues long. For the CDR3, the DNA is TGCAGTGCTAGAGATCCTAGCGGGAGCTCCTACGAGCAGTACTTC. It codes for CSARDPSGSSYEQYF.

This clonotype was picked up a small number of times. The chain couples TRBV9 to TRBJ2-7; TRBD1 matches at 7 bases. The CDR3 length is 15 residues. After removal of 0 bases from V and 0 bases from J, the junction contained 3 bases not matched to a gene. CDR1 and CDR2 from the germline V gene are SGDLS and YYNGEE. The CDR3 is CASSVGGGISYEQYF. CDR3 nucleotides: TGTGCCAGCAGCGTAGGAGGGGGCATCTCCTACGAGCAGTACTTC.

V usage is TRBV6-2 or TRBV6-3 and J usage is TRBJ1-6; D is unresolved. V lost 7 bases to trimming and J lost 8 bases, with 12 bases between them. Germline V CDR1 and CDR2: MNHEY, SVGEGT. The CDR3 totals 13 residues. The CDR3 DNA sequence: TGTGCCAGCAAAGGATGGGTGGATTCACCCCTCCACTTT. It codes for CASKGWVDSPLHF.

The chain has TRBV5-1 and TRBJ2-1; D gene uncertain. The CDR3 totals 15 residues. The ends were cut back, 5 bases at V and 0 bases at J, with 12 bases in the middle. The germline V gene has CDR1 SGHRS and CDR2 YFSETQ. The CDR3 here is CASSTARSSYNEQFF. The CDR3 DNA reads TGCGCCAGCAGTACGGCGCGGAGCTCCTACAATGAGCAGTTCTTC.

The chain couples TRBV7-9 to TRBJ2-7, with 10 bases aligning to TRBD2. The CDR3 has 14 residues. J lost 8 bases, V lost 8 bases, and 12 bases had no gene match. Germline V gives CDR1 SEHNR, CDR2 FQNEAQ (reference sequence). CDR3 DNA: TGTGCCAGCGGCCCTCCGGGACTAGCGACACAGCAGTACTTC. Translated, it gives CASGPPGLATQQYF.

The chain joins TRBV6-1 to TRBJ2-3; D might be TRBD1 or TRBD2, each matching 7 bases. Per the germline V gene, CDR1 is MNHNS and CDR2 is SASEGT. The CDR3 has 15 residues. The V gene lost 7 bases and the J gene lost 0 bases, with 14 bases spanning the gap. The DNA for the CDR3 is TGTGCCAGCACCCAGGGGGGGGGTAGCACAGATACGCAGTATTTT. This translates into CASTQGGGSTDTQYF.

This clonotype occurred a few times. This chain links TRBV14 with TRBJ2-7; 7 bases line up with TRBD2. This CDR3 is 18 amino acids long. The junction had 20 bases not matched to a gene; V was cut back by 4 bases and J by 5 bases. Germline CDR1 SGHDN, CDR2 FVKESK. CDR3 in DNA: TGTGCCAGCAGCCGTAGCCCCCGAGATTGGCGGGAGCCTCACGAGCAGTACTTC. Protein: CASSRSPRDWREPHEQYF.

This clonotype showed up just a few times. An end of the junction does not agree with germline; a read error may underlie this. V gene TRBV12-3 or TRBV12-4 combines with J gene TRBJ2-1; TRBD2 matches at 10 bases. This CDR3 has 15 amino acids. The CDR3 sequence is CASSLAGVRTNEQFF. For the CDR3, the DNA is TGTGCCAGCAGTCTAGCGGGAGTTAGGACCAATGAGCAGTTCTTC.

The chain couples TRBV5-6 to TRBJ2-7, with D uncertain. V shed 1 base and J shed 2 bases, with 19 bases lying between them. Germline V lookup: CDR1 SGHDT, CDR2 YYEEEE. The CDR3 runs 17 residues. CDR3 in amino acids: CASSLNPGHRFAYEQYF. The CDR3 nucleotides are TGTGCCAGCAGCTTGAACCCGGGTCATAGGTTTGCCTACGAGCAGTACTTC.

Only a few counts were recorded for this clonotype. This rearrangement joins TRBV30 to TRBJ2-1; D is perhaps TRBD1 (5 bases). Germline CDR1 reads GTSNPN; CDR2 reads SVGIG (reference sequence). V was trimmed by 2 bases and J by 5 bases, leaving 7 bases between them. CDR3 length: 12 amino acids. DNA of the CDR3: TGTGCCTGGAGTACAGGAGACAATGAGCAGTTCTTC. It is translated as CAWSTGDNEQFF.

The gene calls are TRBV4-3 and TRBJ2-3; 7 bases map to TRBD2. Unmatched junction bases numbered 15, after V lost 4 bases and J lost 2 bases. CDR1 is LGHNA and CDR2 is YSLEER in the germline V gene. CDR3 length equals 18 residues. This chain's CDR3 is CASSPRGSRGRVTDTQYF. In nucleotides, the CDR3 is TGCGCCAGCAGCCCCCGGGGGAGTCGCGGGAGAGTCACAGATACGCAGTATTTT.

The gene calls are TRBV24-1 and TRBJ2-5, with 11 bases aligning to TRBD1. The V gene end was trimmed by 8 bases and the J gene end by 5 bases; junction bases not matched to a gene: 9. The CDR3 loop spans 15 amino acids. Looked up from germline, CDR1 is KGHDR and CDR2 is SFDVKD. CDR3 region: CATKGPGQGAETQYF. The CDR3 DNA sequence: TGTGCCACCAAGGGCCCCGGACAGGGGGCTGAGACCCAGTACTTC.

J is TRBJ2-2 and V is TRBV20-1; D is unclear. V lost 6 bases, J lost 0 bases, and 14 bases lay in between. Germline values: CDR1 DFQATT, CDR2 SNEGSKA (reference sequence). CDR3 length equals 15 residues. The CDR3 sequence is CSASRGPANTGELFF. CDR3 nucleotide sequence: TGCAGTGCCTCGCGCGGACCTGCGAACACCGGGGAGCTGTTTTTT.

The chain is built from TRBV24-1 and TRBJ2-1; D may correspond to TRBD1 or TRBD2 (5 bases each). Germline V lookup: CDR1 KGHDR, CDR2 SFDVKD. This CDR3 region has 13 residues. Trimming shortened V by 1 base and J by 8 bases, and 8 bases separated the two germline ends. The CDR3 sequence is CATSDFMGDEQFF. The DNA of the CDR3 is TGTGCCACCAGTGATTTTATGGGGGATGAGCAGTTCTTC.

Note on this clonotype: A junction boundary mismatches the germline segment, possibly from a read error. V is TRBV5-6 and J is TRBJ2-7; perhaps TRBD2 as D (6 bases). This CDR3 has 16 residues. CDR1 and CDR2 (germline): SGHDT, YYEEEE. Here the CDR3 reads CAISPEGGYISYEQYF. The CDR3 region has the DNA TGTGCCATCAGCCCGGAGGGCGGCTACATCTCCTACGAGCAGTACTTC.